This T cell receptor (beta chain) was sequenced for a study of T cell responses to AZD1222 COVID-19 vaccine. Both about-4-week and about-12-week second-dose recipients were combined. Sequencing used immunoSEQ multiplex PCR; TCRdb keeps in-frame clones, though not all of them. The sample has 25,000 to 30,000 clones, about nine tenths seen once. This material consisted of peripheral blood, taken 28 days after the second AZD1222 dose. This sequence originates from an adult who received the AZD1222 COVID-19 vaccine.

This chain's CDR3 is CASSRYTGDSGANVLTF. The CDR3 coding sequence is TGTGCCAGCTCACGGTACACAGGGGACTCTGGGGCCAACGTCCTGACTTTC. The rearrangement links TRBV18 to TRBJ2-6, with TRBD1 matching over 7 bases. The CDR3 loop spans 17 amino acids. Germline CDR1 is KGHSH and CDR2 is LQKENI. The junction had 6 bases not matched to a gene; V was cut back by 4 bases and J by 0 bases.